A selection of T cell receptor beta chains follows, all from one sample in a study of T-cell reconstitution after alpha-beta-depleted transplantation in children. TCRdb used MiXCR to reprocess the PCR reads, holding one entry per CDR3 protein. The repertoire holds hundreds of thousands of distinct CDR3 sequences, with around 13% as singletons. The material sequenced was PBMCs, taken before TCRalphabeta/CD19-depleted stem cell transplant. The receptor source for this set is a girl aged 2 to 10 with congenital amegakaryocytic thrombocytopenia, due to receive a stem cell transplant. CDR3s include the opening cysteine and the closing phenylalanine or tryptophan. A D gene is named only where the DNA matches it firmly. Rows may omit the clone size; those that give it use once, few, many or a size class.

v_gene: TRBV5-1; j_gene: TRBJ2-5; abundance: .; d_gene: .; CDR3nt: TGCGCCAGCAGCCCTCAGGTTGGGAACCAAGAGACCCAGTACTTC; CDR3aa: CASSPQVGNQETQYF
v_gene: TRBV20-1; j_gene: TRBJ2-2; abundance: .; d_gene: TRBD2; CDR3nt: TGCAGTGCTAGAAGCCTAGCGGGAGGAAACGGGGAGCTGTTTTTT; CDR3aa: CSARSLAGGNGELFF
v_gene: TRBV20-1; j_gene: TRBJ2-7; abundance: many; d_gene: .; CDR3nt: TGCAGTGCTAGTTACAGGACCTACGAGCAGTACTTC; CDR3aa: CSASYRTYEQYF
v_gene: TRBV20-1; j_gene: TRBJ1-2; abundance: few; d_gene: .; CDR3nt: TGCAGTGCTAGCGTACAGAGATATGGCTACACCTTC; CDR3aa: CSASVQRYGYTF
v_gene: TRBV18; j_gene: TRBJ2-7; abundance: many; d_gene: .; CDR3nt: TGTGCCAGCTCACCGGGGGTCACCTCCTACGAGCAGTACTTC; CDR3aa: CASSPGVTSYEQYF
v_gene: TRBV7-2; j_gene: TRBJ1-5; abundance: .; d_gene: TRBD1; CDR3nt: TGTGCCAGCTCCAGACAGGGGAGGGCCAATCAGCCCCAGCATTTT; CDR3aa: CASSRQGRANQPQHF
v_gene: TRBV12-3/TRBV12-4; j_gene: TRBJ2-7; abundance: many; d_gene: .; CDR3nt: TGTGCCAGCAGTTTAATTGAGGGCCGGGGAGACGAGCAGTACTTC; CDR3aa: CASSLIEGRGDEQYF
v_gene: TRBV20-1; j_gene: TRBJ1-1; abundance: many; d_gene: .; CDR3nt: TGCAGTGCTAGAGATCAGGGGAGAACACCTTTCTTT; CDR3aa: CSARDQGRTPFF
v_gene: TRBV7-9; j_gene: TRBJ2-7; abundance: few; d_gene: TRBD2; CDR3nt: TGTGCCAGCAGCTCCGGACTAGCGGGAAGGTTACAGCACGAGCAGTACTTC; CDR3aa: CASSSGLAGRLQHEQYF
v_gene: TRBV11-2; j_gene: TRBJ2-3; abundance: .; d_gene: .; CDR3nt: TGTGCCAGCAGCCGTGTCACCTTAGGGGTGGCAGATACGCAGTATTTT; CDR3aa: CASSRVTLGVADTQYF
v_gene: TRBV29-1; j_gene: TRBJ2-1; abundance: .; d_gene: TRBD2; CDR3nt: TGCAGCGTTGAAAACAAGGTCGGCGGGAGGCAGTTCTTC; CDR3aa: CSVENKVGGRQFF
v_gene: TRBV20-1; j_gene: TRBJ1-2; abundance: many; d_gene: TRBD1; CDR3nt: TGCAGTGCTAGCCCGGGGTCCACAGGGGAGCACTATGGCTACACCTTC; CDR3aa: CSASPGSTGEHYGYTF
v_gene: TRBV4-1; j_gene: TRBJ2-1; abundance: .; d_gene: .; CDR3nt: TGCGCCAGCAGCCAAGATCCCCGCAATGAGCAGTTCTTC; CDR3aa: CASSQDPRNEQFF
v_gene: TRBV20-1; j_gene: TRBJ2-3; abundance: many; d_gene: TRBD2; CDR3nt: TGCACCGGGACTATTCTTGGAGATACGCAGTATTTT; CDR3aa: CTGTILGDTQYF
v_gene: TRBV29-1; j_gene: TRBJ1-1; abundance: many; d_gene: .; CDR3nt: TGCAGCGCCCGGACAGAAATGAACACTGAAGCTTTCTTT; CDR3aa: CSARTEMNTEAFF
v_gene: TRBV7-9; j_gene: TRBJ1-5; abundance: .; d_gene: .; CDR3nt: TGTGCCAGCAGCCCGCCGGGGGGGGATCAGCCCCAGCATTTT; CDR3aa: CASSPPGGDQPQHF
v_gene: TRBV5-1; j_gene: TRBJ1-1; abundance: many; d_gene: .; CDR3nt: TGCGCCAGCAGCTTGGCTGAGGACACTGAAGCTTTCTTT; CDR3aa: CASSLAEDTEAFF
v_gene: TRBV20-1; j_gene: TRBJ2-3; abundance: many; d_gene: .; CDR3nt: TGCAGTGCTAGATCTCTACAGGGCAGAGATACGCAGTATTTT; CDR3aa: CSARSLQGRDTQYF
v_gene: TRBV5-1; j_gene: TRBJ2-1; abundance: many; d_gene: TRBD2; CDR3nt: TGCGCCAGCAGCTTGCGGGAGGGCCCTGTCAATGAGCAGTTCTTC; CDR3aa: CASSLREGPVNEQFF
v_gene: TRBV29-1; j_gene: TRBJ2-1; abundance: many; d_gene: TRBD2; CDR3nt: TGCAGCGTTAGCGGGGGCGAGGGTGAGCAGTTCTTC; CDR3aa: CSVSGGEGEQFF
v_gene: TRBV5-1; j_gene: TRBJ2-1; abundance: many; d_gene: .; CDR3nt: TGCGCCAGCAGCTTGATAGGGGCGGCTGAGCAGTTCTTC; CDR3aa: CASSLIGAAEQFF
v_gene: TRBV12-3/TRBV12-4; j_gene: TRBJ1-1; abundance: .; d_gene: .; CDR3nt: TGTGCCAGCGTGAGTCGGGGCGGGAGGGCTGAAGCTTTCTTT; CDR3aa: CASVSRGGRAEAFF
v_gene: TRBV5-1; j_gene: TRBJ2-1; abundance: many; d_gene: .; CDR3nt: TGCGCCAGCAGCTTGGGGAGATCGGGAGTATACAATGAGCAGTTCTTC; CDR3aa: CASSLGRSGVYNEQFF
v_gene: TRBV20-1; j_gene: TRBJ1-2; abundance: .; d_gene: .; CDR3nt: TGCAGTGCTAGGGAGGACGGCTCGCCGGGGTATGGCTACACCTTC; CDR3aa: CSAREDGSPGYGYTF
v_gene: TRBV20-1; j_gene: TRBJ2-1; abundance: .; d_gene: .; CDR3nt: TGCAGTGCCCCCGGGACAAGCAGGGATGAGCAGTTCTTC; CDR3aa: CSAPGTSRDEQFF
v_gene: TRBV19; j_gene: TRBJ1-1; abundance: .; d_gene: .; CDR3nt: TGTGCCAGTACGGCCCGACTACAGGAGGTTGACACTGAAGCTTTCTTT; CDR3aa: CASTARLQEVDTEAFF
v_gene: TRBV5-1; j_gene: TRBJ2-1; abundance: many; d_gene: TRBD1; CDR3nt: TGCGCCAGCTTAGAGAAGCCCGGGACAGACCGAAATGAGCAGTTCTTC; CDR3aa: CASLEKPGTDRNEQFF
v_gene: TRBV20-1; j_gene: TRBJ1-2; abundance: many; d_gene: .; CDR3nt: TGCAGTGCTAGAGGACTAGACGGCTACACCTTC; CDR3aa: CSARGLDGYTF
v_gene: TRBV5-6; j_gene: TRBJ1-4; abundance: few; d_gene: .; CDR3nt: TGTGCCAGCAGCCTGGGGACGTATTCAGAAAAACTGTTTTTT; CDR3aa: CASSLGTYSEKLFF
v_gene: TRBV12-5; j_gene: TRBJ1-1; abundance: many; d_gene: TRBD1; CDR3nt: TGTGCTAGTGTTGGGACAGGGATGGTCTTTGCCCGATATGAAGCTTTCTTT; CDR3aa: CASVGTGMVFARYEAFF
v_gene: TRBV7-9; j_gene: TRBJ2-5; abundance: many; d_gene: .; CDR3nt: TGTGCCAGCAGCTACAAAGGGGAGACCCAGTACTTC; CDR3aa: CASSYKGETQYF
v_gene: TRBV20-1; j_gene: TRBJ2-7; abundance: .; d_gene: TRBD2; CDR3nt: TGCAGTGCTAGGCTCACTAGCGGCTACACCTACGAGCAGTACTTC; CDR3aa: CSARLTSGYTYEQYF
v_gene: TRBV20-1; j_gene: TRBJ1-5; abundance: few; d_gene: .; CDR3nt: TGCAGTGCTAGATCCGCCGGGGTGCATAGCAATCAGCCCCAGCATTTT; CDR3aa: CSARSAGVHSNQPQHF
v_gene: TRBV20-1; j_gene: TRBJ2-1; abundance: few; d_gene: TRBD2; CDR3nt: TGCAGTGCTAGATCCATTTCTAGCGGGATAGGCGTTGAGCAGTTCTTC; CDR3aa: CSARSISSGIGVEQFF
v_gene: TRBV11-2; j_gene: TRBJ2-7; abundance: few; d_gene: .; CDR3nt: TGTGCCAGCAGCACCGAGGAGGCCTCTATGGCAAGCTACTTC; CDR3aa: CASSTEEASMASYF
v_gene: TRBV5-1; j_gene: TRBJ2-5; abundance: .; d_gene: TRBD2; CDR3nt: TGCGCCAGCAGCTTGCTGGGACTAGCCTTGGGAGAGACCCAGTACTTC; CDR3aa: CASSLLGLALGETQYF
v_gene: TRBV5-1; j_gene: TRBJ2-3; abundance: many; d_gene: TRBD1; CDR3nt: TGCGCCAGCAGCTTGGAAGCACGGACAGGGCCAGATACGCAGTATTTT; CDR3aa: CASSLEARTGPDTQYF
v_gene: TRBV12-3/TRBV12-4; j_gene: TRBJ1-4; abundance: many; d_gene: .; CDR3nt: TGTGCCAGCAGTCCCAAGCAGGGAAATAATGAAAAACTGTTTTTT; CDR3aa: CASSPKQGNNEKLFF
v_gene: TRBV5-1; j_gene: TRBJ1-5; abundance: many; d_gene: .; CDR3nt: TGCGCCAGCAGCCGGGCACCAGGGGGCAATCAGCCCCAGCATTTT; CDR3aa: CASSRAPGGNQPQHF
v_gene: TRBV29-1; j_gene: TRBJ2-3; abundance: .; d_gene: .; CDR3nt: TGCAGCGTTGAAGAAGGGCTAGTTCTAGATACGCAGTATTTT; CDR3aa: CSVEEGLVLDTQYF
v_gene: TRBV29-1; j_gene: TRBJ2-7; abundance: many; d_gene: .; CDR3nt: TGCAGCGTTGGTTGGGGCGGACCTTCTGACTACGAGCAGTACTTC; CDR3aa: CSVGWGGPSDYEQYF
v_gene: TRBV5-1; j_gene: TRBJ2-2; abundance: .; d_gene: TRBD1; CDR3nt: TGCGCCAGCAGCCTGGAGACAGGGCGGACCGGGGAGCTGTTTTTT; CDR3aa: CASSLETGRTGELFF
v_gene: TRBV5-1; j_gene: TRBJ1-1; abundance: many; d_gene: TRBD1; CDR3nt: TGCGCCAGCAGCAGGGACAGGGGTCTTGAAGCTTTCTTT; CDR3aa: CASSRDRGLEAFF
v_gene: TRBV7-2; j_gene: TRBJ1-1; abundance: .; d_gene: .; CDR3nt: TGTGCCAGCAGCACCGGAGGGAGACTGAACACTGAAGCTTTCTTT; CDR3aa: CASSTGGRLNTEAFF
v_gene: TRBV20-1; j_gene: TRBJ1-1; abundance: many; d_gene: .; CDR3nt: TGCAGTGCTAGATCACCAGGGGCGAACACTGAAGCTTTCTTT; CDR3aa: CSARSPGANTEAFF
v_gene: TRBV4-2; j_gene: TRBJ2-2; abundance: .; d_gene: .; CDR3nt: TGTGCCATGGGCCTGTGGCGCGGGGAGCTGTTTTTT; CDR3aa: CAMGLWRGELFF
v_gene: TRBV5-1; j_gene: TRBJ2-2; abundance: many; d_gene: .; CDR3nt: TGCGCCAGCAGCTTGTTAGGGGTCCGGGACACCGGGGAGCTGTTTTTT; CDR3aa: CASSLLGVRDTGELFF
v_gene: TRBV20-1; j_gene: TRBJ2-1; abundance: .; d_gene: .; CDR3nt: TGCAGTGCTAGAGATGGGCGGGTCTCAAGCTCCTACAATGAGCAGTTCTTC; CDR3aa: CSARDGRVSSSYNEQFF
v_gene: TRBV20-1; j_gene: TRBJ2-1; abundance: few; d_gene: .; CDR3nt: TGCTGTGCTAGCCAATTTGACAGCCAAGATTACAATGAGCAGTTCTTC; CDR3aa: CCASQFDSQDYNEQFF
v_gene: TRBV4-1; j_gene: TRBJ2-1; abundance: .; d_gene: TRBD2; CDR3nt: TGCGCCAGCAGCCAAGCACTAGCGAATGGGCAGATCTTC; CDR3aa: CASSQALANGQIF
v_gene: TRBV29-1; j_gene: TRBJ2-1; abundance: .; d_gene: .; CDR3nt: TGCAGCGCCCTAGTCTTCTCCTACAATGAGCAGTTCTTC; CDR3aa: CSALVFSYNEQFF
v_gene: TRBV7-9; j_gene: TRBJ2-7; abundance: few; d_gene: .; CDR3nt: TGTGCCAGCAGCTCCGGGACACCTCTCAACGAGCAGTACTTC; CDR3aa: CASSSGTPLNEQYF
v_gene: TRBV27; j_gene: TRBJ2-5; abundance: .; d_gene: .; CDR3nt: TGTGCCAGCAGTTTTCATTGGGGTGAGAGTAAAGAGACCCAGTACTTC; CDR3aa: CASSFHWGESKETQYF
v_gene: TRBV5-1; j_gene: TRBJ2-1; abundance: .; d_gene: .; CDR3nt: TGCGCCAGCAGCTTATTGGGCCTCGCCAATGAGCAGTTCTTC; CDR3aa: CASSLLGLANEQFF
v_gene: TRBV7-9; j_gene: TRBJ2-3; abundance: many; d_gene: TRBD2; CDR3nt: TGTGCCAGCAGGCTAGCGGGTCTAGATACGCAGTATTTT; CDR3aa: CASRLAGLDTQYF
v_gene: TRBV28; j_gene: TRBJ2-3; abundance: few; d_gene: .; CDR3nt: TGTGCCAGCAGCTCAGCTAGCGCGGATACGCAGTATTTT; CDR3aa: CASSSASADTQYF
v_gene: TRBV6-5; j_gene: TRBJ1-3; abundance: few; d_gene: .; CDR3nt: TGTGCCAGCAGTTACTCGGTACCCTTTGCCCGTGGCAACACCATATATTTT; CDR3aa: CASSYSVPFARGNTIYF